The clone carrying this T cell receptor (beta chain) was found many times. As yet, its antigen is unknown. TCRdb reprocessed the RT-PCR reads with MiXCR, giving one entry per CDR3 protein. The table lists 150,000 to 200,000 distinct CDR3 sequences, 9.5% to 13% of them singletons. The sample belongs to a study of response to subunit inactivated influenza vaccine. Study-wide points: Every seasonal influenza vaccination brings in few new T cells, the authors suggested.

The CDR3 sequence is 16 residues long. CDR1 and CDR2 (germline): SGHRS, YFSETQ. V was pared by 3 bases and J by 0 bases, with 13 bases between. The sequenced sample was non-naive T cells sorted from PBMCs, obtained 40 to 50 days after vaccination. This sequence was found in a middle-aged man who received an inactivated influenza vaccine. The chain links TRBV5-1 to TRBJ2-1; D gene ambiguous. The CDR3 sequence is CASSYTPRSSYNEQFF. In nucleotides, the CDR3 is TGCGCCAGCAGCTATACTCCGCGGAGCTCCTACAATGAGCAGTTCTTC.